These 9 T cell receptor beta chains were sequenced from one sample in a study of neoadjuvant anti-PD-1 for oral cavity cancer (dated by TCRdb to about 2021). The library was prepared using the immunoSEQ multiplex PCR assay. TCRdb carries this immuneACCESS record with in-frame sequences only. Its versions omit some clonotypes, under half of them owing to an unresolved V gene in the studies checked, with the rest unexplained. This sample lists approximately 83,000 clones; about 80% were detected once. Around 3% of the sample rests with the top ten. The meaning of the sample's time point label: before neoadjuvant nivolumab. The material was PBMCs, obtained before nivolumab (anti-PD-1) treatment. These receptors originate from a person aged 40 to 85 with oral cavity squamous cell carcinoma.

CDR3 bases: TGTGCCATCAACAGGGGTTTGGACACTGAAGCTTTCTTT. It translates to CAINRGLDTEAFF. The chain couples TRBV2 to TRBJ1-1; 7 bases align to TRBD1. Trimming took 10 bases from V and 3 from J; bases not matched to a gene: 8. The CDR3 spans 13 residues. Germline CDR1 is SNHLY and CDR2 is FYNNEI.

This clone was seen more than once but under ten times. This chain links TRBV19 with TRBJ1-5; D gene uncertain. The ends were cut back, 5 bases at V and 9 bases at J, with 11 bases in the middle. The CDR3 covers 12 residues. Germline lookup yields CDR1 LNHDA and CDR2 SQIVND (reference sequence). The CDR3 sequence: CASSAQSLPQHF. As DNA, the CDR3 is TGTGCCAGTAGTGCCCAAAGTTTGCCCCAGCATTTT.

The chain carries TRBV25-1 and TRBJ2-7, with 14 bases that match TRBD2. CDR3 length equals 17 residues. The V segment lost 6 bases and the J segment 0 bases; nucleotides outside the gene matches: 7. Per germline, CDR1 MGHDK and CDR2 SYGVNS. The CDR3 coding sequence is TGTGCCAGCAGGGGGTCCGGGACTAGCGGGAGCTCCTACGAGCAGTACTTC. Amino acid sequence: CASRGSGTSGSSYEQYF.

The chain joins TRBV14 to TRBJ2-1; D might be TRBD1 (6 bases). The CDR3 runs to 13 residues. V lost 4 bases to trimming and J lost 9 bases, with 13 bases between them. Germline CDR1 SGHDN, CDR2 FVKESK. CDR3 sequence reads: CASSPQGGIEQFF. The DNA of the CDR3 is TGTGCCAGCAGCCCACAAGGGGGAATTGAGCAGTTCTTC.

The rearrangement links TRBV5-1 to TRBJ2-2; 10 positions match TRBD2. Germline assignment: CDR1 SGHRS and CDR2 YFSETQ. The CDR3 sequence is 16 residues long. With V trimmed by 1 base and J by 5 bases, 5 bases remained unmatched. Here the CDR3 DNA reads TGCGCCAGCAGCTTGACTAGCGGGATGGGAACCGGGGAGCTGTTTTTT. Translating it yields CASSLTSGMGTGELFF.

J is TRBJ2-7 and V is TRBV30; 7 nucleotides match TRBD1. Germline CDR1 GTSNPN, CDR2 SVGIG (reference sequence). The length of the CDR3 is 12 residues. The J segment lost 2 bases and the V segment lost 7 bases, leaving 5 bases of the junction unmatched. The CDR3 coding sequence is TGTGCCTTCTTAGGACAGGCCTACGAGCAGTACTTC. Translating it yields CAFLGQAYEQYF.

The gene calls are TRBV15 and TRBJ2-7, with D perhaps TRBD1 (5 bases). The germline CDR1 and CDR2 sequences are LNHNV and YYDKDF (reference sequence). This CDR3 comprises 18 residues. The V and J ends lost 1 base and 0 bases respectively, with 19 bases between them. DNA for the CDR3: TGTGCCACCAGCAGAGGCTCAGGGATGTCTGCCTACTCCTACGAGCAGTACTTC. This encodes CATSRGSGMSAYSYEQYF.

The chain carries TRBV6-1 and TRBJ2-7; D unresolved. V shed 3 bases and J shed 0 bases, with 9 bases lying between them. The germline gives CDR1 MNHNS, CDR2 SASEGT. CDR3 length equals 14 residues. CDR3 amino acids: CASSEISLSYEQYF. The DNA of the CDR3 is TGTGCCAGCAGTGAGATCTCTCTCTCCTACGAGCAGTACTTC.

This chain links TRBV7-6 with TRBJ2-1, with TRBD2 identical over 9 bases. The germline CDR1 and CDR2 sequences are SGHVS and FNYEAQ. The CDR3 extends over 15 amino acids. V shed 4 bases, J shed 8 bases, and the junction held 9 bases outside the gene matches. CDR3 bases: TGTGCCAGCAGCTGGCGGGAGGGTCAGGGGGATGAGCAGTTCTTC. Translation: CASSWREGQGDEQFF.